Presented here are 12 T cell receptor beta chains from one specimen sequenced in a study of T cells in tuberculosis. The repertoire was sequenced with immunoSEQ multiplex PCR; TCRdb's copy has only in-frame clones and lacks some. The data hold 25,000 to 35,000 clones, with around 95% observed a single time. Sequenced input: PBMCs. These receptor sequences come from a donor aged 10 to 29 with latent tuberculosis or without tuberculosis infection.

The rearrangement links TRBV5-1 to TRBJ2-5; tentatively, D is TRBD1 (5 bases). V lost 7 bases and J lost 2, with 15 bases in between. This CDR3 region has 14 residues. Looked up from germline, CDR1 is SGHRS and CDR2 is YFSETQ. The CDR3 protein is CASALGANQETQYF. The CDR3 region has the DNA TGCGCCAGCGCCCTTGGGGCCAATCAAGAGACCCAGTACTTC.

Here the CDR3 DNA reads TGTGCCACCAGCAGAGAAGCGGGGGGGCCAGATACGCAGTATTTT. It translates to CATSREAGGPDTQYF. The V call is TRBV15, the J call TRBJ2-3; 10 bases agree with TRBD2. The CDR3 has 15 amino acids. Germline V gene lookup returns CDR1 LNHNV and CDR2 YYDKDF (reference sequence). V dropped 0 bases and J dropped 4; count of bases not matched to a gene: 1. The whole variable domain, filled in from reference TRBV15 and TRBJ2-3, reads DAMVIQNPRYQVTQFGKPVTLSCSQTLNHNVMYWYQQKSSQAPKLLFHYYDKDFNNEADTPDNFQSRRPNTSFCFLDIRSPGLGDTAMYLCATSREAGGPDTQYFGPGTRLTVL.

The chain couples TRBV5-8 to TRBJ1-5; weak D call: TRBD1 (6 bases). Germline V gives CDR1 SGHTS, CDR2 YDEGEE. The CDR3 extends over 15 amino acids. Between the trimmed V and J ends, which lost 4 bases and 0 bases, there was a span of 11 bases. The CDR3 reads CASSLGQYSNQPQHF. The CDR3 DNA sequence: TGTGCCAGCAGCCTTGGACAGTATAGCAATCAGCCCCAGCATTTT.

CDR3: CASSGAGSTEAFF. CDR3 coding DNA: TGCGCCAGCAGTGGGGCGGGGAGCACTGAAGCTTTCTTT. The genes are TRBV10-2 and TRBJ1-1; D gene ambiguous. The germline V gene encodes CDR1 WSHSY and CDR2 SAAADI. V lost 4 bases and J lost 4, with 10 bases in between. The CDR3 has 13 residues.

The chain links TRBV9 to TRBJ2-3; 8 bases match TRBD2. J lost 5 bases, V lost 3 bases, and 5 bases had no gene match. Germline values: CDR1 SGDLS, CDR2 YYNGEE. The CDR3 consists of 14 residues. The CDR3 spells CASSARGAGDTQYF. The CDR3 coding sequence is TGTGCCAGCAGCGCGCGGGGGGCCGGAGATACGCAGTATTTT. The variable domain in full, with the rest retrieved from reference TRBV9 and TRBJ2-3, is DSGVTQTPKHLITATGQRVTLRCSPRSGDLSVYWYQQSLDQGLQFLIQYYNGEERAKGNILERFSAQQFPDLHSELNLSSLELGDSALYFCASSARGAGDTQYFGPGTRLTVL.

The chain joins TRBV18 to TRBJ1-6; no clear D. The CDR3 has 18 residues. The germline gives CDR1 KGHSH, CDR2 LQKENI. V was clipped by 3 bases and J by 0 bases, with 15 bases between them. CDR3 sequence reads: CASSPFTGSSSYNSPLHF. The CDR3 DNA is TGTGCCAGCTCACCGTTCACGGGGTCGAGCTCCTATAATTCACCCCTCCACTTT. Together with reference TRBV18 and TRBJ1-6, the CDR3 gives the full variable domain: NAGVMQNPRHLVRRRGQEARLRCSPMKGHSHVYWYRQLPEEGLKFMVYLQKENIIDESGMPKERFSAEFPKEGPSILRIQQVVRGDSAAYFCASSPFTGSSSYNSPLHFGNGTRLTVT.

The CDR3 region has the DNA TGTGCCAGCAGTGAATTCAGTGGGGGGGCCTCCGAAGAGACCCAGTACTTC. Its protein product is CASSEFSGGASEETQYF. The chain has TRBV25-1 and TRBJ2-5; a possible D gene is TRBD2 (7 bases). Trimming shortened V by 1 base and J by 3 bases, and 18 bases separated the two germline ends. Looked up from germline, CDR1 is MGHDK and CDR2 is SYGVNS. The CDR3 totals 17 residues.

The chain combines TRBV15 with TRBJ2-1; D not resolved. V gave up 0 bases and J gave up 7 bases, with 10 bases separating them. The CDR3 is 14 amino acids. Germline lookup yields CDR1 LNHNV and CDR2 YYDKDF (reference sequence). For the CDR3, the DNA is TGTGCCACCAGCAGAGATAAGTCGGTGAATGAGCAGTTCTTC. Translating gives CATSRDKSVNEQFF.

The chain combines TRBV7-3 with TRBJ1-5; 9 positions match TRBD1. J gave up 4 bases and V 5 bases, and 18 bases lay outside the gene matches. CDR3 length: 19 residues. Per germline, CDR1 SGHTA and CDR2 FQGTGA. The CDR3, as DNA: TGTGCCAGCAGCAGAGACAGGGGGTTATCTTCTCAAAGAAATCAGCCCCAGCATTTT. It yields the protein CASSRDRGLSSQRNQPQHF.

The chain joins TRBV15 to TRBJ2-5; perhaps TRBD1 as D (6 bases). This CDR3 is 14 amino acids long. The ends were cut back, 0 bases at V and 2 bases at J, with 7 bases in the middle. From germline, CDR1 is LNHNV and CDR2 YYDKDF (reference sequence). In DNA, the CDR3 is TGTGCCACCAGCAGAGACAGGGGACAAGAGACCCAGTACTTC. Protein product: CATSRDRGQETQYF.

The rearrangement uses TRBV6-1 and TRBJ1-5; perhaps TRBD1 as D (5 bases). Germline lookup yields CDR1 MNHNS and CDR2 SASEGT. V dropped 3 bases and J dropped 5 bases, with 11 bases sitting between them. The CDR3 is 14 residues long. The CDR3 protein is CASSEVLGHQPQHF. The CDR3 DNA reads as TGTGCCAGCAGTGAGGTGTTGGGGCATCAGCCCCAGCATTTT.

This sequence joins TRBV2 and TRBJ1-2, with TRBD1 as a possible D gene (6 bases). The CDR3 runs 17 residues. V was cut by 7 bases and J by 3 bases, with 24 bases left in between. CDR1 and CDR2 from the germline V gene are SNHLY and FYNNEI. The CDR3 protein is CASMGRDTRTMDYGYTF. The CDR3 bases are TGTGCCAGCATGGGCCGGGACACAAGAACTATGGACTATGGCTACACCTTC. The full variable domain, completed using reference TRBV2 and TRBJ1-2, is EPEVTQTPSHQVTQMGQEVILRCVPISNHLYFYWYRQILGQKVEFLVSFYNNEISEKSEIFDDQFSVERPDGSNFTLKIRSTKLEDSAMYFCASMGRDTRTMDYGYTFGSGTRLTVV.